Included here is one T cell receptor (beta chain) sequence, with context. As yet, its antigen is unknown. Clones were sequenced by immunoSEQ multiplex PCR, and TCRdb holds only the in-frame ones, with some missing. Of around 170,000 clones listed, around nine tenths are singletons. The sample is drawn from a study of T cell responses to AZD1222 COVID-19 vaccine. General study results and limits: Receipt of two AZD1222 doses was followed by a rise in Spike-specific TCR breadth and depth. Among AZD1222 vaccinees, only five to seven were seropositive at baseline.

CDR1 is SGHVS, CDR2 FNYEAQ, per germline. Trimming removed 1 base at V and 12 bases at J, with 7 bases between. This CDR3 region has 11 residues. The material was peripheral blood, obtained 28 days after the second AZD1222 dose. The chain recombines TRBV7-6 with TRBJ2-1; D remains unclear. The sequence was obtained from an adult who received the AZD1222 COVID-19 vaccine. The CDR3 loop is CASSLDWGQFF. The CDR3, as DNA: TGTGCCAGCAGCTTAGACTGGGGGCAGTTCTTC. Complete variable domain (other parts from reference TRBV7-6 and TRBJ2-1): GAGVSQSPRYKVTKRGQDVALRCDPISGHVSLYWYRQALGQGPEFLTYFNYEAQQDKSGLPNDRFSAERPEGSISTLTIQRTEQRDSAMYRCASSLDWGQFFGPGTRLTVL.